The TCR beta chain described here comes from a study of identical twins. TCRdb called the 5' RACE reads again in MiXCR, with one record for every CDR3 protein. The sample lists 450,000 to 650,000 distinct CDR3 sequences, 9% to 10% occurring once. This clonotype was seen at least ten times. Its specificity is unknown. The CDR3 totals 14 residues. After removal of 5 bases from V and 4 bases from J, the junction contained 6 bases not matched to a gene. Study-wide results and limits: High-abundance cord blood beta clonotypes had fewer insertions; memory repertoires showed none.

The same sample was also studied in work on yellow fever vaccine responses in identical twins.

The rearrangement links TRBV12-3 or TRBV12-4 to TRBJ1-2, with TRBD1 matching 8 bases. The specimen sequenced was PBMCs. The sequence derives from a woman aged 18-30 years in good health. As DNA, the CDR3 is TGTGCCAGCAGTCGACAGGGGCTGGGCTATGGCTACACCTTC. Translated: CASSRQGLGYGYTF.